Listed below are T cell receptor beta chains from one sample, sequenced in a study of early T cells in non-severe SARS-CoV-2 infection. TCRdb ran MiXCR on the 5' RACE reads and lists one entry per CDR3 protein. The sample has just under 65,000 distinct CDR3 sequences, roughly 9% seen once; the top ten hold around an eighth. Source: whole blood, taken at baseline. These receptors were obtained from an adult who was a healthcare worker with PCR-confirmed SARS-CoV-2 infection or an uninfected control (not recorded which). Each CDR3 is given with its conserved first and last residue. The D gene is left open where the match is weak. Where a row states a size, it is once, few, many or the class of an expanded clone; other rows omit it.

TRBJ2-7,TRBV9,many,.,CASSVAPGVYEQYF,TGTGCCAGCAGCGTAGCCCCCGGGGTATACGAGCAGTACTTC
TRBJ2-3,TRBV7-3,.,.,CASSEGPADTQYF,TGTGCCAGCAGCGAAGGGCCGGCAGATACGCAGTATTTT
TRBJ1-1,TRBV19,many,TRBD1,CASIPKTTGKNTEAFF,TGTGCCAGTATCCCGAAAACGACAGGGAAGAACACTGAAGCTTTCTTT
TRBJ2-7,TRBV6-1,.,.,CASSGTGTISYEQYF,TGTGCCAGCAGTGGTACGGGTACCATATCCTACGAGCAGTACTTC
TRBJ2-7,TRBV7-9,few,TRBD2,CASSLGTSRENEQYF,TGTGCTAGCAGCCTCGGGACTAGTAGGGAGAACGAGCAGTACTTC
TRBJ2-3,TRBV7-3,few,TRBD2,CASSLRTSGGTDTQYF,TGTGCCAGCAGCCTCCGGACTAGCGGGGGCACAGATACGCAGTATTTT
TRBJ2-1,TRBV7-3,medium-sized,.,CASSLNYGERDNEQFF,TGTGCCAGCAGCTTAAATTATGGGGAGAGGGACAATGAGCAGTTCTTC
TRBJ2-7,TRBV6-5,few,.,CASRRGQIVPYEQYF,TGTGCCAGCAGACGAGGACAGATAGTCCCCTACGAGCAGTACTTC
TRBJ1-5,TRBV4-1,many,TRBD1,CASSLDRGNSNQPQHF,TGCGCCAGCAGCTTGGACAGGGGGAATAGCAATCAGCCCCAGCATTTT
TRBJ2-7,TRBV5-4,many,.,CASSPERGRVYEQYF,TGTGCCAGCAGCCCCGAGAGGGGTAGAGTCTACGAGCAGTACTTC
TRBJ2-1,TRBV9,many,TRBD2,CASNPLAAEYNEQFF,TGTGCCAGCAACCCACTAGCGGCTGAATACAATGAGCAGTTCTTC
TRBJ2-3,TRBV15,few,TRBD2,CATSRDCTSGSLNTDTQYF,TGTGCCACCAGCAGAGATTGTACTAGCGGGAGCCTCAACACAGATACGCAGTATTTT
TRBJ2-5,TRBV10-3,few,.,CAISARTEETQYF,TGTGCCATCAGCGCCCGGACTGAAGAGACCCAGTACTTC
TRBJ2-2,TRBV18,.,.,CASAPRTNTGELFF,TGTGCCAGCGCCCCGCGCACGAACACCGGGGAGCTGTTTTTT
TRBJ2-2,TRBV7-9,many,.,CASSLGITAELFF,TGTGCCAGCAGCTTAGGGATTACCGCAGAGCTGTTTTTT
TRBJ1-5,TRBV28,many,.,CASSLSEGYSNQPQHF,TGTGCCAGCAGTTTAAGTGAGGGCTATAGCAATCAGCCCCAGCATTTT
TRBJ1-2,TRBV20-1,.,.,CSARTALYGYTF,TGCAGTGCTCGGACAGCTCTCTATGGCTACACCTTC
TRBJ2-7,TRBV11-1,few,.,CASSLGQSARGEQYF,TGTGCCAGCAGCTTAGGACAGTCCGCCAGAGGGGAGCAGTACTTC
TRBJ2-7,TRBV20-1,many,TRBD1,CSARGRGLEEQYF,TGCAGTGCTAGAGGCAGGGGGCTCGAGGAGCAGTACTTC
TRBJ2-3,TRBV11-3,.,.,CASSQYGPKGDTQYF,TGTGCCAGCAGCCAATACGGGCCCAAGGGAGATACGCAGTATTTT
TRBJ2-7,TRBV7-2,few,TRBD1,CASSLDRGLVEQYF,TGTGCCAGCAGCTTAGACAGGGGGCTGGTCGAGCAGTACTTC
TRBJ1-3,TRBV29-1,.,.,CSVEGTVGNTIYF,TGCAGCGTTGAAGGGACTGTTGGAAACACCATATATTTT
TRBJ1-4,TRBV20-1,many,.,CSARDSWTSSIQGEKLFF,TGCAGTGCTAGAGATAGTTGGACCTCTTCAATTCAAGGGGAAAAACTGTTTTTT
TRBJ2-4,TRBV11-1,.,TRBD1,CASSPQDRRAKNIQYF,TGTGCCAGCAGCCCCCAGGACAGGCGGGCCAAAAACATTCAGTACTTC
TRBJ2-5,TRBV20-1,many,.,CSAQIRADQETQYF,TGCAGTGCCCAGATCAGAGCGGACCAAGAGACCCAGTACTTC
TRBJ1-1,TRBV3-1,.,.,CASSQPRQQSTEAFF,TGTGCCAGCAGCCAACCAAGACAGCAAAGCACTGAAGCTTTCTTT
TRBJ2-1,TRBV7-2,many,TRBD2,CASSSTSGVRGEQFF,TGTGCCAGCAGCTCGACTAGCGGAGTGCGTGGGGAGCAGTTCTTC
TRBJ2-2,TRBV7-2,many,.,CASSLAGTYTGELFF,TGTGCCAGCAGCTTAGCGGGAACTTACACCGGGGAGCTGTTTTTT
TRBJ1-1,TRBV5-1,many,.,CASSLGSGPQVDAFF,TGCGCCAGCAGCTTGGGTTCCGGGCCACAGGTGGATGCTTTCTTT
TRBJ2-1,TRBV10-3,.,TRBD2,CAISENWSGRKGEQFF,TGTGCCATCAGTGAGAATTGGAGCGGGAGGAAGGGTGAGCAGTTCTTC
TRBJ2-1,TRBV6-2/TRBV6-3,.,TRBD2,CASSPSGGYNEQFF,TGTGCCAGCAGCCCTAGCGGGGGCTACAATGAGCAGTTCTTC
TRBJ1-2,TRBV5-6,few,.,CASSWGSAGDYGYTF,TGTGCCAGCAGCTGGGGAAGCGCGGGGGACTATGGCTACACCTTC
TRBJ2-7,TRBV7-3,.,.,CASSPTGAGYEQYF,TGTGCCAGCAGCCCAACTGGGGCAGGATACGAGCAGTACTTC
TRBJ1-6,TRBV19,few,.,CASSVSGNSPLHF,TGTGCCAGTAGCGTTTCCGGGAATTCACCCCTCCACTTT
TRBJ1-2,TRBV12-3/TRBV12-4,few,.,CASSPRQAGHYGYTF,TGTGCCAGCAGCCCACGCCAGGCAGGTCATTATGGCTACACCTTC
TRBJ2-3,TRBV7-2,.,.,CASSAMTATGSETQYF,TGTGCCAGCAGCGCTATGACAGCCACAGGTTCAGAAACGCAGTATTTT
TRBJ2-1,TRBV29-1,many,.,CSVDMGFSYNEQFF,TGCAGCGTTGATATGGGATTTTCCTACAATGAGCAGTTCTTC
TRBJ2-7,TRBV29-1,few,.,CSVEDSSYEQYF,TGCAGCGTTGAAGATTCCTCCTACGAGCAGTACTTC
TRBJ2-1,TRBV9,medium-sized,.,CASSVLGDEQFF,TGTGCCAGCAGCGTTTTAGGGGATGAGCAGTTCTTC
TRBJ2-5,TRBV25-1,few,.,CASSRLVGRLETQYF,TGTGCCAGCAGTCGATTAGTAGGGAGACTGGAGACCCAGTACTTC
TRBJ2-7,TRBV4-1,.,.,CASSQDQSSYEQYF,TGCGCCAGCAGCCAGGACCAGAGCTCCTACGAGCAGTACTTC